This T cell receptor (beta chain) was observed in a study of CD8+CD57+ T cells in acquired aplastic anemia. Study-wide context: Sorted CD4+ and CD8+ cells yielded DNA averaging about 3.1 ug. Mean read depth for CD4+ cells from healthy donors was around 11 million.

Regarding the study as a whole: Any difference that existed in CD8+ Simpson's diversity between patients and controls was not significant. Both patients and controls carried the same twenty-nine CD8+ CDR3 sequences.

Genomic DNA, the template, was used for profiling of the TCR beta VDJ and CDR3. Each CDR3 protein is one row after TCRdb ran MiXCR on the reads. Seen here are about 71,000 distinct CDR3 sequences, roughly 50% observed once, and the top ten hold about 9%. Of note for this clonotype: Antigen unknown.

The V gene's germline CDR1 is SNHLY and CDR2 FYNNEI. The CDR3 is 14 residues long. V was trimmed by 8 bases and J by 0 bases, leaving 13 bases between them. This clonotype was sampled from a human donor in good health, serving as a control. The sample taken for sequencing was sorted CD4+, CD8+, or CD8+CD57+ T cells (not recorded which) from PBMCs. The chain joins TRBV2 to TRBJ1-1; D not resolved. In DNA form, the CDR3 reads TGTGCCAGCCTGTCTTTCGCTCTGAACACTGAAGCTTTCTTT. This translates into CASLSFALNTEAFF. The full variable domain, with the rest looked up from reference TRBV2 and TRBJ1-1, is EPEVTQTPSHQVTQMGQEVILRCVPISNHLYFYWYRQILGQKVEFLVSFYNNEISEKSEIFDDQFSVERPDGSNFTLKIRSTKLEDSAMYFCASLSFALNTEAFFGQGTRLTVV.